This T cell receptor (beta chain) appears in the sequencing data of a study of T-cell reconstitution after alpha-beta-depleted transplantation in children. It was with unique molecular identifiers that the TCRbeta library was prepared. TCRdb ran MiXCR on the PCR reads and lists one entry per CDR3 protein. Among roughly 280,000 distinct CDR3 sequences listed, 9.5% to 13% were seen once. Germline loops: CDR1 SGHTA, CDR2 FQGNSA. The V end was cut by 5 bases, the J end by 12 bases, with 8 bases between. This CDR3 has 10 amino acids. This clonotype was found many times. The chain joins TRBV7-2 to TRBJ2-1; tentative D call: TRBD2 (5 bases). The sequence came from a male patient between 2 and 10 years old who had a stem cell transplant for chronic granulomatous disease, so the T cells may come from the graft donor. The sequences come from peripheral blood, collected 180 days after TCRalphabeta/CD19-depleted stem cell transplant. CDR3 nucleotide sequence: TGTGCCAGCAGCGAGGACTGGCAGTTCTTC. It is translated as CASSEDWQFF.